The 14 T cell receptor beta chains in this list originate from one sample, sequenced in a study of CD8 T cells in ankylosing spondylitis. One entry per CDR3 protein results from TCRdb running MiXCR on the 5' RACE reads. The table includes about 220,000 distinct CDR3 sequences, more than 25% detected once. Sequencing input: blood, either unsorted or a sorted T cell fraction (not recorded which). Source of these receptors: a male donor with ankylosing spondylitis or in good health (not recorded which).

The CDR3 spells CASSLGDRREETQYF. In DNA form, the CDR3 reads TGTGCCAGCAGCTTAGGGGACAGGCGAGAAGAGACCCAGTACTTC. The chain has TRBV7-9 and TRBJ2-5, with 8 bases aligning to TRBD1. V trimming: 1 base; J trimming: 3 bases; junction bases outside the gene matches: 4. The CDR3 is made up of 15 amino acids. The V gene's germline CDR1 is SEHNR and CDR2 FQNEAQ (reference sequence).

This clonotype was recorded a few times. V is TRBV20-1 and J is TRBJ1-2; D not resolved. Germline V CDR1 and CDR2: DFQATT, SNEGSKA (reference sequence). Trimming took 3 bases from V and 0 from J, leaving 5 bases between them. This CDR3 has 12 residues. Written as DNA, the CDR3 is TGCAGTGCTAGTGTCTCTAACTATGGCTACACCTTC. It translates to CSASVSNYGYTF.

This clonotype appeared many times. The genes are TRBV6-1 and TRBJ2-7; the D gene is possibly TRBD2 (7 bases). V was shortened by 7 bases and J by 0 bases, with 13 bases between the two germline ends. CDR3 length: 14 residues. Germline V lookup: CDR1 MNHNS, CDR2 SASEGT. The CDR3 protein is CASMRGRSSYEQYF. The DNA for the CDR3 is TGTGCCAGCATGCGGGGGCGCAGCTCCTACGAGCAGTACTTC.

A few counts support this clonotype. This sequence joins TRBV20-1 and TRBJ2-3, with D uncertain. CDR3 length: 10 amino acids. With 6 bases removed from V and 7 bases from J, the gap between germline ends came to 8 bases. Germline V lookup: CDR1 DFQATT, CDR2 SNEGSKA (reference sequence). CDR3 amino acids: CSADSNTQYF. The CDR3, as DNA: TGCAGTGCAGATTCAAATACGCAGTATTTT.

This clonotype was detected only a few times. The J gene is TRBJ1-5, the V gene TRBV19; D remains unclear. The CDR3 runs 13 residues. The germline V and J ends were trimmed by 8 bases and 3 bases, with 11 bases remaining between them. CDR1 and CDR2 from the germline V gene are LNHDA and SQIVND (reference sequence). The CDR3 reads CASEMTYNQPQHF. In nucleotides, the CDR3 is TGTGCCAGTGAAATGACCTACAATCAGCCCCAGCATTTT.

In regard to this clonotype: Given a much more abundant clone one base away, this may be a read error. This chain uses TRBV12-3 or TRBV12-4 with TRBJ1-6; no firm D call. The CDR3 is made up of 12 amino acids. The V and J ends lost 3 bases and 9 bases respectively, with 6 bases between them. CDR3 in amino acids: CASSLEGSPLHF. In nucleotides, the CDR3 is TGTGCCAGCAGTTTGGAGGGTTCACCCCTCCACTTT.

The chain uses TRBV5-1 and TRBJ2-5; a weak D match, TRBD1 (6 bases). There are 13 residues in the CDR3. V shed 4 bases and J shed 5 bases, with 12 bases lying between them. Per germline, CDR1 SGHRS and CDR2 YFSETQ. CDR3 amino acids: CASSRDTRETQYF. CDR3 bases: TGCGCCAGCAGCCGGGACACACGGGAGACCCAGTACTTC.

In this sample, this clonotype turned up many times. The V and J genes are TRBV29-1 and TRBJ2-3; 12 bases align to TRBD1. The CDR3 runs 15 residues. Germline V gene data show CDR1 as SQVTM and CDR2 as ANQGSEA. The ends lost 7 bases at V and 6 bases at J; junction bases unmatched: 11. CDR3 DNA sequence: TGCAGCGCTGTTCCGGGACAGGGGGCAGGGGATACGCAGTATTTT. Amino acids: CSAVPGQGAGDTQYF.

The CDR3 bases are TGCAGTGCTAGACTCTCCTACGAGCAGTACTTC. Translating it yields CSARLSYEQYF. The chain joins TRBV20-1 to TRBJ2-7; D gene ambiguous. Between the trimmed V and J ends, which lost 2 bases and 0 bases, there was a span of 2 bases. Looked up from germline, CDR1 is DFQATT and CDR2 is SNEGSKA (reference sequence). The CDR3 has 11 residues.

This clonotype has ten or more counts. The genes are TRBV24-1 and TRBJ2-6; no reliable D call. Trimming removed 3 bases from V and 1 base from J, with 12 bases in between. Germline V gene sequence: CDR1 KGHDR, CDR2 SFDVKD. The CDR3 consists of 17 residues. The CDR3 region is CATSDGLGISGANVLTF. The CDR3, as DNA: TGTGCCACCAGTGATGGCCTGGGGATTTCTGGGGCCAACGTCCTGACTTTC.

About this clonotype: This may stem from a read error, because a much larger clone lies one nucleotide away. Given the absence of the conserved phenylalanine or tryptophan at the CDR3 end, a read error is likely. This sequence joins TRBV27 and TRBJ1-6; D is ambiguous. Germline V lookup: CDR1 MNHEY, CDR2 SMNVEV (reference sequence). The CDR3 has 15 residues. Trimming left V 7 bases short and J 7 bases short, with 17 bases between. The CDR3 reads CASTHWTVINSPLHI. The CDR3 DNA follows: TGTGCCAGCACCCATTGGACGGTGATAAATTCACCCCTCCACATT.

This clonotype was detected ten times or more. The rearrangement links TRBV5-1 to TRBJ2-5; 7 bases line up with TRBD1. The CDR3 runs 14 residues. Per the germline V gene, CDR1 is SGHRS and CDR2 is YFSETQ. J gave up 1 base and V 3 bases, and 3 bases lay outside the gene matches. This chain's CDR3 is CASSSQGIQETQYF. CDR3 DNA: TGCGCCAGCAGCTCACAGGGGATCCAAGAGACCCAGTACTTC.

This clonotype occurred many times. The gene calls are TRBV29-1 and TRBJ1-5; no clear D. Trimming took 5 bases from V and 4 from J, leaving 12 bases between them. The V gene's germline CDR1 is SQVTM and CDR2 ANQGSEA. This CDR3 spans 13 amino acids. The CDR3 DNA reads TGCAGCGTTAGCCGGGAACGAAATCAGCCCCAGCATTTT. Its protein product is CSVSRERNQPQHF.

This clonotype turned up a few times. The genes are TRBV20-1 and TRBJ2-1, with TRBD2 identical over 7 bases. The CDR3 has 15 amino acids. The V gene's germline CDR1 is DFQATT and CDR2 SNEGSKA (reference sequence). With 6 bases clipped from V and 4 bases from J, the junction kept 12 bases outside the gene matches. The CDR3 sequence: CSARTRDYLYNEQFF. The CDR3 DNA reads as TGCAGTGCGCGGACCCGGGACTACCTTTACAATGAGCAGTTCTTC.